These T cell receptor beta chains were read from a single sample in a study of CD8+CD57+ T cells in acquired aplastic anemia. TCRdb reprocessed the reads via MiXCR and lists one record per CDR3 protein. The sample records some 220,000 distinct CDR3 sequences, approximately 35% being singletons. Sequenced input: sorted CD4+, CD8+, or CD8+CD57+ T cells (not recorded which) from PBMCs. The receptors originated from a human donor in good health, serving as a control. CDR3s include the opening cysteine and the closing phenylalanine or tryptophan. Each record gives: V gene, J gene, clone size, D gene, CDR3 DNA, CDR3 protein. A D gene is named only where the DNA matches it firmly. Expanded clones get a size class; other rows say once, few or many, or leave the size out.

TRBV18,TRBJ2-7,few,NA,TGTGCCAGCTCACCAATTCAGGACGGGGACTACGAGCAGTACTTC,CASSPIQDGDYEQYF
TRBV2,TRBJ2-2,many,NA,TGTGCCAGCCTAGGGCTGCATAGCACCGGGGAGCTGTTTTTT,CASLGLHSTGELFF
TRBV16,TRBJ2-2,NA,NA,TGTGCCAGCAGCCATGGAGAGATGATCAGACCGGTCACCGGGGAGCTGTTTTTT,CASSHGEMIRPVTGELFF
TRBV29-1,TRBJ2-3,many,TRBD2,TGCAGCGTTATACGACTAGCGGGATCTTCAGATACGCAGTATTTT,CSVIRLAGSSDTQYF
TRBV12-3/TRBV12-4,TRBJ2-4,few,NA,TGTGCCAGCAGTTTTTGGGGAGTCGGCGCTGAGTCCAAAAACATTCAGTACTTC,CASSFWGVGAESKNIQYF
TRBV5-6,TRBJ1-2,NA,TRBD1,TGTGCCAGCAGCTCGGGACAGGGGATTTGGGCCTATGGCTACACCTTC,CASSSGQGIWAYGYTF
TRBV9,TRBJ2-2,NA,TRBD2,TGTGCCAGCAGCCCCAAGCGGGGGGGCAACACCGGGGAGCTGTTTTTT,CASSPKRGGNTGELFF
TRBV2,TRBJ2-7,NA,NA,TGTGCCAGCTCACCTTTAGAGGGTTCCTACGAGCAGTACTTC,CASSPLEGSYEQYF
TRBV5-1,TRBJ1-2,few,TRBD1,TGCGCCAGCAGCTTGGGGGGGACAGGGGAGTGGCATGGCTACACCTTC,CASSLGGTGEWHGYTF
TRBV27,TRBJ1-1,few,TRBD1,TGTGCCAGCAGCAACAGGGGGCAATACACTGAAGCTTTCTTT,CASSNRGQYTEAFF
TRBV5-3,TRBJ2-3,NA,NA,TGTGCCAGCAGCTTAATGTCTCCAGATACGCAGTATTTT,CASSLMSPDTQYF
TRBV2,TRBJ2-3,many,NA,NA,CASSGFLADTQYF
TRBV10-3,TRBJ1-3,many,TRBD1,TGTGCCATCAGCCGGGACAGGGTATATCTCTCTGGAAACACCATATATTTT,CAISRDRVYLSGNTIYF
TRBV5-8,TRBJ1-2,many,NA,TGTGCCAGCAGCTTGCTTTTCAGGGATGGCTACACCTTC,CASSLLFRDGYTF
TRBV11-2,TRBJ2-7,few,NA,TGTGCCAGCAGCCCGCATATAAGCTCCTACGAGCAGTACTTC,CASSPHISSYEQYF
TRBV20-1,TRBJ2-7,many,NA,TGCAGTGCCCCCAGGGACAACTCCTACGAGCAGTACTTC,CSAPRDNSYEQYF
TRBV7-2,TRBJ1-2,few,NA,TGTGCCAGCTCACCAGCCGTAAGGCACAGCGTTAGCTACACCTTC,CASSPAVRHSVSYTF
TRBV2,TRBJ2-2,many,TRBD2,TGTGCCAGCAGTGATAAGCTAGCGGGGGGATCGGGGGAGCTGTTTTTT,CASSDKLAGGSGELFF
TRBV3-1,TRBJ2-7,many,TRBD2,TGTGCCAGCGGTTCTAGCGGGGGCCCCAAACCCTACGAGCAGTACTTC,CASGSSGGPKPYEQYF
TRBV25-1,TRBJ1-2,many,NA,TGTGCCAGCAGTGATTTCCGGGGAATACTTCACTATGGCTACACCTTC,CASSDFRGILHYGYTF
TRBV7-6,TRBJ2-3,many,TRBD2,TGTGCCAGCAGCTTGGGCGGGAGGTCAGATACGCAGTATTTT,CASSLGGRSDTQYF
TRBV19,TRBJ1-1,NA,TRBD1,TGTGCCAGTAGTTTCCAAGGACAGGGGGTAGCTTTCTTT,CASSFQGQGVAFF
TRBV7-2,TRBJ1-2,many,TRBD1,TGTGCCAGCAGCTTAACTGTGGACAGGGGCTATGGCTACACCTTC,CASSLTVDRGYGYTF
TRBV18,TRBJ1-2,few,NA,TGTGCCAGCTCCGGGGCGGGCTATGGCTACACCTTC,CASSGAGYGYTF
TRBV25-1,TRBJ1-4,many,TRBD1,TGTGCCAGCAGTGAGACAGGGGCTAATGAAAAACTGTTTTTT,CASSETGANEKLFF
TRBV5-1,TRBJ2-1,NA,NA,TGCGCCAGCAGCTTGGTAGGGGGGGCCTACAATGAGCAGTTCTTC,CASSLVGGAYNEQFF
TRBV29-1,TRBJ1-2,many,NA,TGCAGCGCCATACCGATTAATCCCAACTATGGCTACACCTTC,CSAIPINPNYGYTF
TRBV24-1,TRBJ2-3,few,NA,TGTGCCACCAGTAGGGGGAATCCCGATACGCAGTATTTT,CATSRGNPDTQYF
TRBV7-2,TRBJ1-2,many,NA,TGTGCCAGCAGCTTAAATTACGAGGGAAGGGGCCATGGCTACACCTTC,CASSLNYEGRGHGYTF
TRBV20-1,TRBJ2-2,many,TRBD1,TGCAGTGCTAGAGGGGACAGGGAATCTTACACCGGGGAGCTGTTTTTT,CSARGDRESYTGELFF
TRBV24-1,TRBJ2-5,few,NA,TGTGCCACCAGTGATCGGGCTAGCCCGAGCGAGGAGACCCAGTACTTC,CATSDRASPSEETQYF
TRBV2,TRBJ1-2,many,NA,TGTGCCAGCAGTAGCGACAGAAAGTATGGCTACACCTTC,CASSSDRKYGYTF
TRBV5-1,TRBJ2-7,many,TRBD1,TGCGCCAGCAGCCACCGGGACAGCCCCTACGAGCAGTACTTC,CASSHRDSPYEQYF
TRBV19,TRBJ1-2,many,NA,TGTGCCAGTAGTATCAGGGCGGACTATGGCTACACCTTC,CASSIRADYGYTF
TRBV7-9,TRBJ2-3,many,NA,TGTGCCAGCAGCCCAAGGACTACTCCAGATACGCAGTATTTT,CASSPRTTPDTQYF
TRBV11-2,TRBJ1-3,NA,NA,TGTGCCAGCAGCTTATTGGGCCGGGGACAATTCTCTGGAAACACCATATATTTT,CASSLLGRGQFSGNTIYF
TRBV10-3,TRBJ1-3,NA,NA,TGTGCCATCAGTGAGCGGGGGGCCTACTCTGGAAACACCATATATTTT,CAISERGAYSGNTIYF
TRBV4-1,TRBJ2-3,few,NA,TGCGCCAGCAGCCAAGGGGCAGGGGGGGATACGCAGTATTTT,CASSQGAGGDTQYF
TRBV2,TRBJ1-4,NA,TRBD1,TGTGCCAGCAGTTCAACCGGGACAGGGAACGAAAAACTGTTTTTT,CASSSTGTGNEKLFF
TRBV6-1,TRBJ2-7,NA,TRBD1,TGTGCCACCTTGAAACCCAGCAGGGGGCCCGAGCAGTACTTC,CATLKPSRGPEQYF